The 30 T cell receptor beta chains below were found in one sample sequenced in a study of T cell responses to AZD1222 COVID-19 vaccine. Measured with immunoSEQ multiplex PCR; TCRdb has only the in-frame clones, and not every one. This repertoire shows about 42,000 clones, over 80% found once; its top ten account for more than 15%. Sequenced here: peripheral blood, sampled 28 days after the second AZD1222 dose. These receptors were collected from an adult who received the AZD1222 COVID-19 vaccine.

V and J are TRBV10-2 and TRBJ1-1; 7 bases are shared with TRBD1. Losses at the gene ends were 6 bases for V and 1 base for J; bases not matched to a gene: 5. CDR3 length equals 14 residues. Looked up from germline, CDR1 is WSHSY and CDR2 is SAAADI. CDR3 residues: CASRPGTANTEAFF. The CDR3 DNA sequence: TGCGCCAGCAGGCCCGGGACAGCGAACACTGAAGCTTTCTTT.

The CDR3 nucleotides are TGCGCCAGCAGCTTGGGCTTATCGGGGGTAGTTGGGAACACTGAAGCTTTCTTT. This codes for CASSLGLSGVVGNTEAFF. The chain uses TRBV5-1 and TRBJ1-1; maybe TRBD1 (5 bases). The CDR3 has 18 residues. CDR1 is SGHRS and CDR2 is YFSETQ in the germline V gene. Trimming shortened V by 0 bases and J by 1 base, and 19 bases separated the two germline ends.

The CDR3 DNA reads TGTGCCAGCAGCCGTGCGGGACAGGCCCGACTTGCCTATGGCTACACCTTC. It specifies CASSRAGQARLAYGYTF. The chain links TRBV7-6 to TRBJ1-2; TRBD1 aligns across 8 bases. The CDR3 has 17 amino acids. V lost 5 bases, J lost 4 bases, and 15 bases stayed unmatched. Germline V gene sequence: CDR1 SGHVS, CDR2 FNYEAQ.

The genes are TRBV4-1 and TRBJ2-1, with D uncertain. The CDR3 runs 12 residues. Trimming removed 8 bases at V and 7 bases at J, with 12 bases between. CDR1 and CDR2 from the germline V gene are MGHRA and YSYEKL. The DNA of the CDR3 is TGCGCCAGCCTAACTCCCGGGAATGAGCAGTTCTTC. Translation gives CASLTPGNEQFF.

This chain connects TRBV19 to TRBJ1-1; D is possibly TRBD1 (6 bases). This CDR3 spans 18 amino acids. Germline loops: CDR1 LNHDA, CDR2 SQIVND (reference sequence). Trimming shortened V by 2 bases and J by 0 bases, and 19 bases separated the two germline ends. CDR3 sequence: CASSILQGIGSMNTEAFF. The CDR3 bases are TGTGCCAGTAGTATACTGCAGGGGATCGGCAGCATGAACACTGAAGCTTTCTTT.

The rearrangement uses TRBV9 and TRBJ2-5; D remains ambiguous. Germline CDR1 is SGDLS and CDR2 is YYNGEE. The V gene lost 3 bases and the J gene lost 0 bases, with 15 bases spanning the gap. The CDR3 has 16 amino acids. CDR3 DNA: TGTGCCAGCAGCGGGGCTTTAAGCTTTAACCAAGAGACCCAGTACTTC. The encoded protein is CASSGALSFNQETQYF.

This rearrangement joins TRBV5-5 to TRBJ1-1, with a weak D call TRBD1 (6 bases). V shed 3 bases and J shed 1 base, with 10 bases lying between them. This CDR3 is built from 14 residues. CDR1 and CDR2 from the germline V gene are SGHKS and YYEKEE (reference sequence). CDR3 sequence reads: CASSWGHSNTEAFF. Here the CDR3 DNA reads TGTGCCAGCAGCTGGGGACATTCGAACACTGAAGCTTTCTTT.

The chain is built from TRBV14 and TRBJ1-6; D ambiguous. V shed 0 bases and J shed 3 bases, with 6 bases lying between them. This CDR3 spans 15 amino acids. The V gene's germline CDR1 is SGHDN and CDR2 FVKESK. CDR3 nucleotides: TGTGCCAGCAGCCAAGATCCCTTCTATAATTCACCCCTCCACTTT. This encodes CASSQDPFYNSPLHF.

This clone was seen a handful of times. The chain links TRBV5-1 to TRBJ2-2; no firm D call. The CDR3 sequence is 15 residues long. CDR1 and CDR2 from the germline V gene are SGHRS and YFSETQ. Trimming shortened V by 1 base and J by 6 bases, and 13 bases separated the two germline ends. The CDR3 DNA is TGCGCCAGCAGCTTGATAGGCGGCTCCCCCGGGGAGCTGTTTTTT. This gives the protein CASSLIGGSPGELFF.

A word on this clone: Other DNA sequences within the sample encode an identical CDR3. The chain employs TRBV5-1 and TRBJ2-1; D uncertain. The germline CDR1 and CDR2 sequences are SGHRS and YFSETQ. Trimming removed 0 bases at V and 6 bases at J, with 1 base between. The CDR3 sequence is 11 residues long. The CDR3 DNA reads TGCGCCAGCAGCTTGGGCAATGAGCAGTTCTTC. Translated, it gives CASSLGNEQFF.

The chain is built from TRBV19 and TRBJ2-5; 10 nucleotides agree with TRBD1. The V gene's germline CDR1 is LNHDA and CDR2 SQIVND (reference sequence). This CDR3 is 14 amino acids long. V dropped 4 bases and J dropped 5; count of bases not matched to a gene: 4. This chain's CDR3 is CASSTTGGTETQYF. CDR3 DNA: TGTGCCAGTAGTACGACAGGGGGCACGGAGACCCAGTACTTC.

CDR3 loop: CASSEYPTGVGEKLFF. The DNA for the CDR3 is TGTGCCAGCAGTGAATATCCGACAGGGGTGGGTGAAAAACTGTTTTTT. This rearrangement joins TRBV25-1 to TRBJ1-4; the match to TRBD1 covers 8 bases. Trimming took 0 bases from V and 7 from J; bases not matched to a gene: 7. Per the germline V gene, CDR1 is MGHDK and CDR2 is SYGVNS. The CDR3 consists of 16 residues. The variable domain in full, with the rest retrieved from reference TRBV25-1 and TRBJ1-4, is EADIYQTPRYLVIGTGKKITLECSQTMGHDKMYWYQQDPGMELHLIHYSYGVNSTEKGDLSSESTVSRIRTEHFPLTLESARPSHTSQYLCASSEYPTGVGEKLFFGSGTQLSVL.

This clone was detected only a few times. The chain uses TRBV7-2 and TRBJ1-5; D not resolved. Germline CDR1 and CDR2: SGHTA and FQGNSA. This CDR3 comprises 15 residues. V was cut by 2 bases and J by 7 bases, with 15 bases left in between. CDR3 loop: CASSLSVGLHQPQHF. The CDR3 DNA follows: TGTGCCAGCAGCTTATCGGTTGGCCTACACCAGCCCCAGCATTTT.

The rearrangement uses TRBV28 and TRBJ1-1; TRBD1 matches at 8 bases. J was trimmed by 0 bases and V by 5 bases; bases with no gene match: 11. The length of the CDR3 is 17 residues. CDR1 and CDR2 (germline): MDHEN, SYDVKM. The CDR3 loop reads CASSGYGTGLMNTEAFF. CDR3 nucleotides: TGTGCCAGCAGTGGGTATGGGACAGGCCTCATGAACACTGAAGCTTTCTTT.

The rearrangement links TRBV28 to TRBJ2-7; no firm D call. CDR3 length: 11 residues. Looked up from germline, CDR1 is MDHEN and CDR2 is SYDVKM. V lost 3 bases and J 6 bases, leaving 6 bases between the germline ends. CDR3 sequence (DNA): TGTGCCAGCAGTTTTCAGGTCGAGCAGTACTTC. This encodes CASSFQVEQYF.

The rearrangement uses TRBV12-3 or TRBV12-4 and TRBJ1-2; possibly TRBD1 for D (6 bases). Trimming took 3 bases from V and 4 from J, leaving 9 bases between them. CDR3 length: 13 residues. CDR3 sequence: CASSFGTSYGYTF. Here the CDR3 DNA reads TGTGCCAGCAGTTTTGGGACAAGCTATGGCTACACCTTC.

The rearrangement joins TRBV3-1 (or the pseudogene TRBV3-2) to TRBJ1-2; no reliable D call. CDR1 and CDR2 (germline): LGHDT, YNNKEL (reference sequence). The CDR3 sequence is 13 residues long. V lost 6 bases and J lost 9, with 17 bases in between. The CDR3 loop is CASSLEDSGSYTF. The DNA for the CDR3 is TGTGCCAGCAGTCTAGAGGACTCCGGCAGCTACACCTTC.

The chain recombines TRBV9 with TRBJ1-3; D not certain. Germline V gene sequence: CDR1 SGDLS, CDR2 YYNGEE. With 0 bases removed from V and 6 bases from J, the gap between germline ends came to 19 bases. CDR3 size: 17 residues. DNA of the CDR3: TGTGCCAGCAGCGTAGGACCAAGGGTAGTGTTGGAAAACACCATATATTTT. This sequence encodes CASSVGPRVVLENTIYF.

This clone showed up just once. The J gene is TRBJ2-7, the V gene TRBV5-5; 7 bases line up with TRBD2. Trimming removed 4 bases from V and 7 bases from J; junction bases left unmatched: 5. The germline CDR1 and CDR2 sequences are SGHKS and YYEKEE (reference sequence). The CDR3 has 12 amino acids. The CDR3 is CASSLERGEQYF. In DNA, the CDR3 is TGTGCCAGCAGCCTGGAGCGGGGAGAGCAGTACTTC.

The CDR3 region has the DNA TGTGCCAGCTCACCGACAGGGAGCACTGAAGCTTTCTTT. Its protein product is CASSPTGSTEAFF. The chain links TRBV18 to TRBJ1-1; 7 nucleotides agree with TRBD1. The CDR3 is 13 residues long. Germline CDR1 is KGHSH and CDR2 is LQKENI. The V gene end was trimmed by 3 bases and the J gene end by 4 bases; junction bases not matched to a gene: 2.

This clone came up a few times. This chain links TRBV12-3 or TRBV12-4 with TRBJ1-3; D not certain. Between the trimmed V and J ends, which lost 0 bases and 3 bases, there was a span of 3 bases. The CDR3 is made up of 13 amino acids. CDR3 amino acids: CASSLAGGNTIYF. In nucleotides, the CDR3 is TGTGCCAGCAGTTTAGCGGGTGGAAACACCATATATTTT.

The chain has TRBV30 and TRBJ2-7, with 7 bases lining up with TRBD2. This CDR3 spans 12 amino acids. Trimming cost V 4 bases and J 9 bases; bases outside gene matches: 9. Germline V CDR1 and CDR2: GTSNPN, SVGIG (reference sequence). CDR3 in DNA: TGTGCCTGGAAGGGCCCGGGGGGAAGGCAGTACTTC. As protein: CAWKGPGGRQYF.

This chain uses TRBV29-1 with TRBJ1-4, with D perhaps TRBD1 (6 bases). The V end was cut by 4 bases, the J end by 8 bases, with 20 bases between. The CDR3 is made up of 15 amino acids. CDR1 and CDR2 from the germline V gene are SQVTM and ANQGSEA. The CDR3 sequence: CSVVVVGGAGEKLFF. Written as DNA, the CDR3 is TGCAGCGTTGTGGTCGTGGGGGGCGCCGGAGAAAAACTGTTTTTT.

V gene TRBV4-2 combines with J gene TRBJ1-5; no clear D. V lost 4 bases and J 1 base, leaving 8 bases between the germline ends. The CDR3 length is 14 residues. Germline loops: CDR1 LGHNA, CDR2 YNFKEQ. The CDR3 sequence: CASSLEASNQPQHF. The CDR3 bases are TGTGCCAGCAGCCTGGAAGCAAGCAATCAGCCCCAGCATTTT.

The chain combines TRBV5-1 with TRBJ1-5, with 8 bases aligning to TRBD1. The CDR3 covers 16 residues. Germline CDR1 reads SGHRS; CDR2 reads YFSETQ. The J segment lost 6 bases and the V segment lost 0 bases, leaving 8 bases of the junction unmatched. This CDR3 is CASSLVPQGGSQPQHF. The CDR3 DNA follows: TGCGCCAGCAGCTTGGTACCACAGGGGGGAAGTCAGCCCCAGCATTTT.

The chain links TRBV5-1 to TRBJ1-2; possible D gene TRBD1, 5 bases. Germline lookup yields CDR1 SGHRS and CDR2 YFSETQ. V lost 0 bases to trimming and J lost 6 bases, with 12 bases between them. The CDR3 runs 14 residues. The chain's CDR3 is CASSLGTGADGYTF. CDR3 nucleotides: TGCGCCAGCAGCTTGGGTACCGGGGCGGATGGCTACACCTTC. Filled out from reference TRBV5-1 and TRBJ1-2, the complete variable domain reads KAGVTQTPRYLIKTRGQQVTLSCSPISGHRSVSWYQQTPGQGLQFLFEYFSETQRNKGNFPGRFSGRQFSNSRSEMNVSTLELGDSALYLCASSLGTGADGYTFGSGTRLTVV.

This clone was counted once. The junction differs from germline at one of its ends, possibly a read error. V and J are TRBV7-7 and TRBJ2-1; D is unresolved. The CDR3 length is 13 residues. Germline lookup yields CDR1 SSHAT and CDR2 FNYEAQ (reference sequence). CDR3 amino acids: CASSSAASNEQFF. Written as DNA, the CDR3 is TGTGCTAGCAGCTCGGCCGCGAGCAATGAGCAGTTCTTC.

This chain connects TRBV6-5 to TRBJ2-7; the D gene could be TRBD1 or TRBD2 (5 bases each). Germline assignment: CDR1 MNHEY and CDR2 SVGAGI. Trimming pared 2 bases from V and 0 bases from J, leaving 14 bases between. The CDR3 runs to 16 residues. Here the CDR3 reads CASSYRRFDSSYEQYF. CDR3 in DNA: TGTGCCAGCAGTTACAGGAGGTTCGACAGCTCCTACGAGCAGTACTTC.

Only a few counts were recorded for this clone. The junction departs from the called germline gene at one end, perhaps through a read error. This rearrangement joins TRBV7-7 to TRBJ1-4; D gene ambiguous. Germline V CDR1 and CDR2: SSHAT, FNYEAQ (reference sequence). The CDR3 is 13 residues long. This chain's CDR3 is CASSPEDGEKLFF. CDR3 nucleotides: TGTGCTAGCAGCCCAGAGGACGGGGAAAAACTGTTTTTT.

This chain connects TRBV28 to TRBJ2-7; D possibly uses TRBD1 or TRBD2 (5 bases each). The germline gives CDR1 MDHEN, CDR2 SYDVKM. Trimming stripped 7 bases from V and 4 bases from J, with 17 bases between. This CDR3 has 14 residues. The CDR3 bases are TGTGCCAGCACCCGGCAGGGACCTGCGTACGAGCAGTACTTC. Protein: CASTRQGPAYEQYF.